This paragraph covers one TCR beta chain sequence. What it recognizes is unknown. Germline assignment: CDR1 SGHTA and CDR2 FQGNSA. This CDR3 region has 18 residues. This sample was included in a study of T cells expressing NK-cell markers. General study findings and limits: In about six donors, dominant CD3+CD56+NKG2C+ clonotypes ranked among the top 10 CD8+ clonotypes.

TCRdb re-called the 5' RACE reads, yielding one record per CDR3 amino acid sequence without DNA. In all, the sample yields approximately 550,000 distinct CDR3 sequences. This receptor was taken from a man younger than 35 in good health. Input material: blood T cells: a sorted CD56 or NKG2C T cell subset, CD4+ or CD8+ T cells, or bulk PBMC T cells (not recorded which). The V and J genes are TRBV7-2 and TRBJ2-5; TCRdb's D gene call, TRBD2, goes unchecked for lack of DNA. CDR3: CASSARPKRLAGKETQYF.